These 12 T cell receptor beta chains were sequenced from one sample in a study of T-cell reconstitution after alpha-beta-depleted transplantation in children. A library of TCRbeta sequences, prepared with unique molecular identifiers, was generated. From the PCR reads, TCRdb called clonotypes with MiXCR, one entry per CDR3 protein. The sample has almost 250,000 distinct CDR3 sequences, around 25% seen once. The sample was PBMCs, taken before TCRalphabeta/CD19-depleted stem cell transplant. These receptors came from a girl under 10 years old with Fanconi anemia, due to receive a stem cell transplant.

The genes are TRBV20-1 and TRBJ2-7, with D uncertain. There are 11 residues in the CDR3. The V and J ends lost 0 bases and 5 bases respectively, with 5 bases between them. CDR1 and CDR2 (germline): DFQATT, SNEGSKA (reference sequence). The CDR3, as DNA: TGCAGTGCTAGAGAGCCCGACGAGCAGTACTTC. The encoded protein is CSAREPDEQYF.

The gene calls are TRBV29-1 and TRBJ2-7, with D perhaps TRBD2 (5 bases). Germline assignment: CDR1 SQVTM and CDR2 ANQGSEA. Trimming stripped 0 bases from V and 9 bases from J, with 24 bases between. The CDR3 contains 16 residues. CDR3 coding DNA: TGCAGCGTTGAAGAACTAAAACATCTTCCTATCCGGGGGCAGTACTTC. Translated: CSVEELKHLPIRGQYF.

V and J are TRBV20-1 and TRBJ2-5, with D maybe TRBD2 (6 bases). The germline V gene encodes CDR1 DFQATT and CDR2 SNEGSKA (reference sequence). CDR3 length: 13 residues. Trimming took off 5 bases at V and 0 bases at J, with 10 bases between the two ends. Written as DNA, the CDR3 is TGCAGTGCTCCGCTAGCGAACCAAGAGACCCAGTACTTC. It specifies CSAPLANQETQYF.

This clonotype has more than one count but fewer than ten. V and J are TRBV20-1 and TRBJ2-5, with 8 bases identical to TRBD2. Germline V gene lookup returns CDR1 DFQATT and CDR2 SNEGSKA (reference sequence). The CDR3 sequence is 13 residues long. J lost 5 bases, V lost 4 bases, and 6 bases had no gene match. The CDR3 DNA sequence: TGCAGTGCTATTATAGCGGGGAGGGAGACCCAGTACTTC. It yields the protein CSAIIAGRETQYF.

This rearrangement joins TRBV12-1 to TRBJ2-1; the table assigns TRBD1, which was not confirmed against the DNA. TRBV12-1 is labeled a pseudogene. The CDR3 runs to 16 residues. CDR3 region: CASSSKWTGPRRKQFF. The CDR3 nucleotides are TGTGCCAGCAGCTCCAAATGGACAGGCCCCCGACGCAAGCAGTTCTTC.

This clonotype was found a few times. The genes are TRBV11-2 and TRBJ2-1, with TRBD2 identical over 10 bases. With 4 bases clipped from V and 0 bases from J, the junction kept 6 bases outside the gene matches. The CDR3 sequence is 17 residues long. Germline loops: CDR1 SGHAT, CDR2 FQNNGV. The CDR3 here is CASSYKSSGSSYNEQFF. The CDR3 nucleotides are TGTGCCAGCAGCTATAAGTCTAGCGGGAGCTCCTACAATGAGCAGTTCTTC.

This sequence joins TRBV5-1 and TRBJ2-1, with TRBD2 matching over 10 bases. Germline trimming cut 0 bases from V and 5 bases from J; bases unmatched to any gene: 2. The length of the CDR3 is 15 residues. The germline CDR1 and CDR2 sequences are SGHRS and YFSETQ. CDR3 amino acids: CASSLGSGGNNEQFF. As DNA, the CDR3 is TGCGCCAGCAGCTTGGGTAGCGGGGGGAACAATGAGCAGTTCTTC.

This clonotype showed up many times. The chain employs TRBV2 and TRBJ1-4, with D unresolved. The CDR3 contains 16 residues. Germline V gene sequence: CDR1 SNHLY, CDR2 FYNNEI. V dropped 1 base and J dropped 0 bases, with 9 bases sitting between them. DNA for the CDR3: TGTGCCAGCAGTGAAGGCTGGACGACAACTAATGAAAAACTGTTTTTT. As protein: CASSEGWTTTNEKLFF. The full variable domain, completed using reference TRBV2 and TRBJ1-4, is EPEVTQTPSHQVTQMGQEVILRCVPISNHLYFYWYRQILGQKVEFLVSFYNNEISEKSEIFDDQFSVERPDGSNFTLKIRSTKLEDSAMYFCASSEGWTTTNEKLFFGSGTQLSVL.

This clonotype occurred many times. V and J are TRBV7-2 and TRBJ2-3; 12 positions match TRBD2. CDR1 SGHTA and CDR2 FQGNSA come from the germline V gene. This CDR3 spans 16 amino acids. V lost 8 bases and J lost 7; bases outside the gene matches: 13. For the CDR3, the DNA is TGTGCCAGCTCCCTCCCACTAGCGGGAGGTATAAATACGCAGTATTTT. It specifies CASSLPLAGGINTQYF.

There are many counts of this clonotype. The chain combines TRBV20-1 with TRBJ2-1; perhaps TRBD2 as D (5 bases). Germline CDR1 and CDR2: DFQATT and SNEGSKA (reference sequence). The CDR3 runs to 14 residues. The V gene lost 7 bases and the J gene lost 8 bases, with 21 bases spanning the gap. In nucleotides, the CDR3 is TGCAGTGTTATGGACTCGTACCCTATTGATGAGCAGTTCTTC. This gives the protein CSVMDSYPIDEQFF.

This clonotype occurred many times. CDR3 in DNA: TGTGCCAGCAGTTACTCCCTTCCTAGCGGGAGATCCTACGAGCAGTACTTC. Protein sequence: CASSYSLPSGRSYEQYF. The chain has TRBV6-5 and TRBJ2-7, with 10 bases identical to TRBD2. Trimming took 0 bases from V and 1 from J; bases not matched to a gene: 6. Looked up from germline, CDR1 is MNHEY and CDR2 is SVGAGI. CDR3 length equals 17 residues.

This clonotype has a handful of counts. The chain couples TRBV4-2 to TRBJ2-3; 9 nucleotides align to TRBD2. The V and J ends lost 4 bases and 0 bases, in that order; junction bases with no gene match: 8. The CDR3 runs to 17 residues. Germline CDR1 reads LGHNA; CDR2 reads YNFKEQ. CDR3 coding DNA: TGTGCCAGCAGCCGCCAGGGACTAGCCAGCAGCACAGATACGCAGTATTTT. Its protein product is CASSRQGLASSTDTQYF.